This paragraph covers one TCR beta chain sequence. Its specificity is unknown. The germline V gene has CDR1 PRHDT and CDR2 FYEKMQ (reference sequence). V gave up 1 base and J gave up 0 bases; unmatched junction bases: 4. The CDR3 runs to 16 residues. The donors, healthy adults who were HIV-negative, had experienced no recent acute infections or vaccinations. Deep level was the assay's run setting. The sequenced material, unsorted PBMC DNA, was run on ten immunoSEQ deep assay plates. The table came from immunoSEQ multiplex PCR; TCRdb's copy has only in-frame clones and leaves some out. The sample consists of about half a million clones, roughly 77% of them appearing once. This entry belongs to a study of shared clonotypes between healthy human individuals. Study results and caveats: The genetic and exposure-history diversity represented was limited by few donors.

The sample was PBMCs. This sequence joins TRBV13 and TRBJ2-3; the match to TRBD1 covers 7 bases. The sequence derives from a woman aged 40 to 49 in good health. Some clones in this sample may be carry-over from other donors' samples. The CDR3 sequence is CASSLAGGVSTDTQYF. CDR3 coding DNA: TGTGCCAGCAGCTTAGCAGGGGGAGTTAGCACAGATACGCAGTATTTT. Supplemented by reference TRBV13 and TRBJ2-3, the full variable domain reads AAGVIQSPRHLIKEKRETATLKCYPIPRHDTVYWYQQGPGQDPQFLISFYEKMQSDKGSIPDRFSAQQFSDYHSELNMSSLELGDSALYFCASSLAGGVSTDTQYFGPGTRLTVL.